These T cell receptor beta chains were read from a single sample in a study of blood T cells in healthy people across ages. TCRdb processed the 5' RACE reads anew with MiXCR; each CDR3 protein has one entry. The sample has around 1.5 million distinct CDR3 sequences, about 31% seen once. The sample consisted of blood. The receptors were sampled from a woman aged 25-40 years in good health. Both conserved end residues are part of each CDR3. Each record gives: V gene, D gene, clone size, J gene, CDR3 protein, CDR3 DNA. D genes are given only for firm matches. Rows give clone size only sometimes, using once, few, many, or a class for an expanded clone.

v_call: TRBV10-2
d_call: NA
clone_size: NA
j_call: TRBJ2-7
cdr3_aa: CLAITYEQYF
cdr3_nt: TGCCTAGCTATCACCTACGAGCAGTACTTC

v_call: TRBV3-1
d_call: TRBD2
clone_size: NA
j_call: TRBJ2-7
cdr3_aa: CASSQVRLAWYEQYF
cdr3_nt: TGTGCCAGCAGCCAAGTGCGACTAGCTTGGTACGAGCAGTACTTC

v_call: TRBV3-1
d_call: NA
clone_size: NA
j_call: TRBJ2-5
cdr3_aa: CASSQDPAGPETQYF
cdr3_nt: TGTGCCAGCAGCCAAGATCCAGCAGGGCCAGAGACCCAGTACTTC

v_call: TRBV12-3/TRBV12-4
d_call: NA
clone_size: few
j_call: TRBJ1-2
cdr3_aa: CASSWLQDGYTF
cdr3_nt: TGTGCCAGCAGTTGGTTACAGGATGGCTACACCTTC

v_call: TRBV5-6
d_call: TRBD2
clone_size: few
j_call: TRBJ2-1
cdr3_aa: CASSWGGLAGPSYNEQFF
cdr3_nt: TGTGCCAGCAGCTGGGGGGGACTAGCGGGCCCCTCCTACAATGAGCAGTTCTTC

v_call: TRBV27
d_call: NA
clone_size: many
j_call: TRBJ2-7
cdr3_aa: CASSFGTSTSYEQYF
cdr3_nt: TGTGCCAGCAGTTTCGGGACTTCGACCTCCTACGAGCAGTACTTC

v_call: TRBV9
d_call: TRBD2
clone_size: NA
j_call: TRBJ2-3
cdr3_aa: CASSVEGTSFPDTQYF
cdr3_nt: TGTGCCAGCAGCGTAGAGGGGACTAGCTTCCCGGATACGCAGTATTTT

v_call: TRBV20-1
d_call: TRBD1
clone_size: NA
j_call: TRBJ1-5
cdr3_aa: CSAREDRAQPQHF
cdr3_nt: TGCAGTGCTAGGGAGGACAGGGCCCAGCCCCAGCATTTT

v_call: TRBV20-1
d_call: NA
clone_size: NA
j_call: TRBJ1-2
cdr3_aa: CSATDSGDYGYTF
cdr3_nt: TGCAGTGCTACAGACAGTGGGGACTATGGCTACACCTTC

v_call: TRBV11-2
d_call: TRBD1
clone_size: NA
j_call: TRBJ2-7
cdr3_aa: CASSSIQGATYEQYF
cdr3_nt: TGTGCCAGCAGCTCTATACAGGGGGCGACCTACGAGCAGTACTTC

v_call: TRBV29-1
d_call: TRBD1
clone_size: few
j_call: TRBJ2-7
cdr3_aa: CSVETGLEDEQYF
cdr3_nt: TGCAGCGTTGAGACAGGGCTGGAGGACGAGCAGTACTTC

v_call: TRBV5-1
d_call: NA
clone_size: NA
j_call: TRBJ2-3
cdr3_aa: CASSWDTPYTDTQYF
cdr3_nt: TGCGCCAGCAGCTGGGACACCCCCTACACAGATACGCAGTATTTT

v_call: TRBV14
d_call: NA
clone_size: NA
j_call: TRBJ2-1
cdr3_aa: CASSQEWPNEQFF
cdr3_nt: TGTGCCAGCAGCCAAGAGTGGCCCAATGAGCAGTTCTTC

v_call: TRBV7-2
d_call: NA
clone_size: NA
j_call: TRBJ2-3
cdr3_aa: CASSLESYIETDTQYF
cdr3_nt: TGTGCCAGCAGCTTAGAATCCTACATTGAAACAGATACGCAGTATTTT

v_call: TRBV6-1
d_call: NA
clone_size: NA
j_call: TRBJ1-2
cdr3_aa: CASRDPTRGYTF
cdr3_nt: TGTGCCAGCAGGGACCCGACGAGGGGCTACACCTTC

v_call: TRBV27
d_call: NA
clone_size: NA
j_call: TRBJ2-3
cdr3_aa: CASSLSLAMGTDTQYF
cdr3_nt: TGTGCCAGCAGTTTATCCCTAGCGATGGGGACAGATACGCAGTATTTT

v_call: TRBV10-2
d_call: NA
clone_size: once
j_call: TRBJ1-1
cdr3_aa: CASTPVHLNTEAFF
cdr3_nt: TGCGCCAGCACACCGGTCCACCTGAACACTGAAGCTTTCTTT

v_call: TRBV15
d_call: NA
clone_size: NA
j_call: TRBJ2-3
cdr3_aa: CATTARGEGMQYF
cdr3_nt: TGTGCCACCACCGCGAGGGGGGAAGGTATGCAGTATTTT

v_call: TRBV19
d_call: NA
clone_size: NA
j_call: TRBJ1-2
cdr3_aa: CASSMQGSYGYTF
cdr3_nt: TGTGCCAGTAGTATGCAGGGAAGTTATGGCTACACCTTC

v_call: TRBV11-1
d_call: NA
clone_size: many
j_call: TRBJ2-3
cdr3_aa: CASSQWVVGTDTQYF
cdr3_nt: TGTGCCAGCAGCCAGTGGGTCGTTGGCACAGATACGCAGTATTTT

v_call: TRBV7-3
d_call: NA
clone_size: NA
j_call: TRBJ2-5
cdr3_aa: CASSYDGRPETQYF
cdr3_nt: TGTGCCAGCAGCTATGACGGTCGGCCGGAGACCCAGTACTTC

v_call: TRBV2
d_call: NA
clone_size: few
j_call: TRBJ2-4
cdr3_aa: CASSVLAEEGEQYF
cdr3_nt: TGTGCCAGCAGTGTTCTAGCGGAGGAGGGGGAGCAGTACTTC

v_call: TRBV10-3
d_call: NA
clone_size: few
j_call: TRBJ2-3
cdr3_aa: CAISERGVRADTQYF
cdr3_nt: TGTGCCATCAGTGAAAGGGGCGTAAGAGCAGATACGCAGTATTTT

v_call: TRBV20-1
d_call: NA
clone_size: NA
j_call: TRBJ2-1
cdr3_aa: CSANTPAYEQFF
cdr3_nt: TGCAGTGCAAACACCCCAGCTTATGAGCAGTTCTTC

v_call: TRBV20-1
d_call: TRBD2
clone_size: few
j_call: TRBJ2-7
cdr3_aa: CSAVSGTSGSYEQYF
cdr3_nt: TGCAGTGCTGTAAGTGGGACTAGCGGGAGTTACGAGCAGTACTTC

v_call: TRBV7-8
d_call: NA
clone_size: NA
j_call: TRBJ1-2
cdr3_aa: CASSLGATGCGYTF
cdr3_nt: TGTGCCAGCAGCTTAGGGGCGACGGGTTGTGGCTACACCTTC

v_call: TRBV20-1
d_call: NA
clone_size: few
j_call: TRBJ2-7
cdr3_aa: CSARLQARSYEQYF
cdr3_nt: TGCAGTGCTAGGCTACAGGCGAGGTCCTACGAGCAGTACTTC

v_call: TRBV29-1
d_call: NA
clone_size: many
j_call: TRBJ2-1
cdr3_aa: CSVRQRSSYNEQFF
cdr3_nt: TGCAGCGTGAGGCAGCGGAGCTCCTACAATGAGCAGTTCTTC

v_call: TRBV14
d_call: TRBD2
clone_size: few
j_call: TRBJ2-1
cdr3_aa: CASSQDGWLAELIYNEQFF
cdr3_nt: TGTGCCAGCAGCCAAGACGGGTGGCTAGCGGAGTTAATCTACAATGAGCAGTTCTTC

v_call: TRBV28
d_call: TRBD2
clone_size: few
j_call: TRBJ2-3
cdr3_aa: CASRLAGRDTQYF
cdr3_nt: TGTGCCAGCCGACTAGCGGGGCGCGACACGCAGTATTTT

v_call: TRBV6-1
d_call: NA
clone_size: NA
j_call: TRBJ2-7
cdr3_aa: CAGTRGGYEQYF
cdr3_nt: TGTGCCGGCACCAGGGGCGGTTACGAGCAGTACTTC

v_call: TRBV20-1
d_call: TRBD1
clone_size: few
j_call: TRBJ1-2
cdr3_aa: CSARDVDRGPGGYTF
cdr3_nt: TGCAGTGCTAGAGATGTGGACAGGGGGCCGGGTGGCTACACCTTC

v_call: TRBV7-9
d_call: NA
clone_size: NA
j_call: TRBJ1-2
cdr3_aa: CASSPRDLQGYTF
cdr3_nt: TGTGCCAGCAGTCCCCGGGACCTCCAGGGCTACACCTTC

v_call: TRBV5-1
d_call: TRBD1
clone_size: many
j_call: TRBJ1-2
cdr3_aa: CASSLEGQGALNGYTF
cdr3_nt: TGCGCCAGCAGCTTGGAGGGACAGGGGGCGCTGAATGGCTACACCTTC

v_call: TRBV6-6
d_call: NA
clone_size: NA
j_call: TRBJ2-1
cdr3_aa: CASSSYSGRAYNKQFF
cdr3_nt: TGTGCCAGCAGCTCATATAGCGGAAGAGCCTACAATAAGCAGTTCTTC

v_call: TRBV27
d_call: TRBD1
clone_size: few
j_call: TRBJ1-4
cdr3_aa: CASSLSPDRGALDNEKLFF
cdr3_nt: TGTGCCAGCAGTTTATCGCCAGACAGGGGGGCCCTTGATAATGAAAAACTGTTTTTT

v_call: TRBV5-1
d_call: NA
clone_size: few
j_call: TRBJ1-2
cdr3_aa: CASSLAAGDGYTF
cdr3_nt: TGTGCCAGCAGCTTAGCGGCAGGGGATGGCTACACCTTC

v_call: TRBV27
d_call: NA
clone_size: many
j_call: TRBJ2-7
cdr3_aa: CASSFVGSGDEQYF
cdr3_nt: TGTGCCAGCAGTTTTGTCGGGTCAGGAGACGAGCAGTACTTC

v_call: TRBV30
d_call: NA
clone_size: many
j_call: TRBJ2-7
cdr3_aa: CAWISPYEQYF
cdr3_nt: TGTGCCTGGATTAGTCCCTACGAGCAGTACTTC

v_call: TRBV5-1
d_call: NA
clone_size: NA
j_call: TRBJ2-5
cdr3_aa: CAGSLIAADGETQYF
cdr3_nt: TGCGCCGGCAGCTTGATAGCGGCGGACGGGGAGACCCAGTACTTC